The T cell receptor (beta chain) described here comes from a study of blood T cell repertoires in COVID-19. Here immunoSEQ multiplex PCR was the method, and the copy in TCRdb shows in-frame clones only, minus some. The table records 150,000 to 200,000 clones, approximately 79% of them present only once. This clone was recorded a few times. The V gene end was trimmed by 3 bases and the J gene end by 4 bases; junction bases not matched to a gene: 1. The length of the CDR3 is 14 residues. CDR1 and CDR2 (germline): SGDLS, YYNGEE. The chain uses TRBV9 and TRBJ2-1, with 10 nucleotides matching TRBD2. Sequencing was performed on peripheral blood. This sequence originates from a man in his fifties or sixties with active or convalescent COVID-19. The CDR3, as DNA: TGTGCCAGCAGCGGGACTAGCGGTTACAATGAGCAGTTCTTC. Amino acids: CASSGTSGYNEQFF.